This T cell receptor beta chain was recovered during a study of radiotherapy plus CTLA-4 blockade in lung cancer. Regarding the study as a whole: Clones of tumor-derived TCRs expanded in blood after radiotherapy plus ipilimumab.

Notes on this clone: The antigen is not known.

Germline assignment: CDR1 SGDLS and CDR2 YYNGEE. The CDR3 has 14 residues. Trimming took 0 bases from V and 4 from J, leaving 10 bases between them. Ipilimumab CTLA-4 blockade and focal radiation were given to patients with chemo-refractory metastatic non-small-cell lung cancer. The method was immunoSEQ multiplex PCR; TCRdb's version includes in-frame clones alone and lacks a portion of them. The sample records about 51,000 clones, roughly 83% being singletons. This sequence was found in a human donor with non-small cell lung cancer who had a complete response to radiotherapy plus ipilimumab. Here the sequenced sample was peripheral blood, taken from a patient treated with radiotherapy plus ipilimumab. The rearrangement joins TRBV9 to TRBJ1-1; D is undetermined. CDR3 protein: CASSVGWEGTEAFF. The CDR3, as DNA: TGTGCCAGCAGCGTAGGCTGGGAGGGCACTGAAGCTTTCTTT.